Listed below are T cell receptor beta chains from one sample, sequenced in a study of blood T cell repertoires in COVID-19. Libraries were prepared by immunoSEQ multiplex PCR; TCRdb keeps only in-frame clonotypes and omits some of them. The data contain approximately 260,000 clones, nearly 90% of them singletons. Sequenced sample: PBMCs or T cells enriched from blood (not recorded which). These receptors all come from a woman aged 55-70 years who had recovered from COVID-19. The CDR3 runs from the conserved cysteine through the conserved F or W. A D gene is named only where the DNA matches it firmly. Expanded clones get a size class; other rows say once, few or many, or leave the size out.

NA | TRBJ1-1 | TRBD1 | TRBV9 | CAGGQGWDTEAFF | TGTGCCGGAGGACAGGGGTGGGACACTGAAGCTTTCTTT
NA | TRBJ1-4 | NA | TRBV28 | CASSPRGAVEKLFF | TGTGCCAGCAGCCCAAGAGGAGCGGTGGAAAAACTGTTTTTT
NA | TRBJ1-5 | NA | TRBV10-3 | CAISAQDNQPQHF | TGTGCCATCAGTGCACAGGACAATCAGCCCCAGCATTTT
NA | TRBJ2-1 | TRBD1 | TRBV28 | CASSTPGQGRNEQFF | TGTGCCAGCAGTACACCCGGACAGGGAAGAAATGAGCAGTTCTTC
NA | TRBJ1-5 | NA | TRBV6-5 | CASSYSGAGQPQHF | TGTGCCAGCAGTTACTCGGGGGCAGGTCAGCCCCAGCATTTT
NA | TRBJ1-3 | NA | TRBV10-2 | CASTAGNSGNTIYF | TGCGCCAGCACGGCAGGCAACTCTGGAAACACCATATATTTT
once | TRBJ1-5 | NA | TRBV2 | CASRDTGSGQPQHF | TGTGCCAGCAGGGACACAGGGAGCGGTCAGCCCCAGCATTTT
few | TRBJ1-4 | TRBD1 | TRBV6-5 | CASSFDRGREKLFF | TGTGCCAGCAGCTTCGACAGGGGCAGGGAAAAACTGTTTTTT
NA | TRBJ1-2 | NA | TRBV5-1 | CASSPPQEGGVGYTF | TGCGCCAGCAGCCCTCCGCAGGAGGGGGGGGTTGGCTACACCTTC
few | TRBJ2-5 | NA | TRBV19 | CASESGTIGQTQYF | TGTGCCAGTGAATCCGGGACAATAGGACAGACCCAGTACTTC
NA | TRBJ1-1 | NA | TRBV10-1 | CASSAQGGTEAFF | TGCGCCAGCAGCGCTCAGGGTGGCACTGAAGCTTTCTTT
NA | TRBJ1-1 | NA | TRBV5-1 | CASSSQEKVEAFF | TGCGCCAGCAGCTCGCAGGAAAAGGTTGAAGCTTTCTTT
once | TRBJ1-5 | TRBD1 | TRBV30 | CAWSGTGLWQPQHF | TGTGCCTGGAGCGGGACAGGGTTATGGCAGCCCCAGCATTTT
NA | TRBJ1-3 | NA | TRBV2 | CASSEVTAGNTIYF | TGTGCCAGCAGTGAAGTGACAGCTGGAAACACCATATATTTT
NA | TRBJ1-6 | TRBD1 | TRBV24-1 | CATSDFPDRGNSPLHF | TGTGCCACCAGTGATTTCCCCGACAGGGGTAATTCACCCCTCCACTTT
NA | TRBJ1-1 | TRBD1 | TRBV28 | CASSFPTGVNTEAFF | TGTGCCAGCAGTTTCCCGACAGGGGTGAACACTGAAGCTTTCTTT
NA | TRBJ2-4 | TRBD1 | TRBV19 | CASSSSRGLAKNIQYF | TGTGCCAGTAGTTCCTCTAGGGGGCTTGCCAAAAACATTCAGTACTTC
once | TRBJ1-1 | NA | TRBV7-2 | CASSLLGGGTTEAFF | TGTGCCAGCAGCTTATTGGGTGGAGGAACCACTGAAGCTTTCTTT
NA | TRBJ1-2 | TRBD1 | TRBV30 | CAWRGQGAGYTF | TGTGCCTGGAGGGGACAGGGGGCTGGCTACACCTTC
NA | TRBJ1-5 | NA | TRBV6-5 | CASSKDILGQPQHF | TGTGCCAGCAGTAAGGACATTCTCGGGCAGCCCCAGCATTTT
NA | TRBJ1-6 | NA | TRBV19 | CARVPGGTPSSYNSPLHF | TGTGCCAGGGTCCCGGGAGGGACCCCGAGCTCCTATAATTCACCCCTCCACTTT
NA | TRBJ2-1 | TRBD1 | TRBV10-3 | CAISGAGTGRSEQFF | TGTGCCATCAGTGGGGCCGGGACAGGGAGAAGTGAGCAGTTCTTC
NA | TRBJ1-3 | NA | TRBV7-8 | CASSPNPAGITGNTIYF | TGTGCCAGCAGTCCAAATCCGGCAGGGATTACTGGAAACACCATATATTTT
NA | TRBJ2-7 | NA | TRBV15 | CATSRGREIYEQYF | TGTGCCACCAGCAGAGGACGGGAGATCTACGAGCAGTACTTC
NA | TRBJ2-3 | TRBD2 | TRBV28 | CASSLSSAGTSGRGGTDTQYF | TGTGCCAGCAGTTTATCGTCGGCCGGGACTAGCGGGAGGGGGGGCACAGATACGCAGTATTTT
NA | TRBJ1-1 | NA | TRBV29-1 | CSVGGSQGTEAFF | TGCAGCGTGGGAGGGTCTCAGGGCACTGAAGCTTTCTTT